This passage covers 26 T cell receptor beta chains from one sample sequenced in a study of identical twins. In TCRdb, the 5' RACE reads were re-called with MiXCR into one record per CDR3 protein. The profile covers roughly 470,000 distinct CDR3 sequences, with roughly an eighth appearing a single time and about 0.97% taken by the ten largest. This sample was shared with a second study, whose subject was yellow fever vaccine responses in identical twins.

The specimen was CD4+ T cells sorted from blood. The source is a woman aged 18-30 years in good health.

The sample holds a few counts of this clonotype. This chain uses TRBV7-2 with TRBJ2-3; D is perhaps TRBD2 (5 bases). This CDR3 has 16 amino acids. Trimming took off 5 bases at V and 0 bases at J, with 15 bases between the two ends. Looked up from germline, CDR1 is SGHTA and CDR2 is FQGNSA. The CDR3 DNA is TGTGCCAGCAGCGGGAGTAGCGCCCGAAGCACAGATACGCAGTATTTT. It codes for CASSGSSARSTDTQYF.

The sample holds many counts of this clonotype. V is TRBV11-2 and J is TRBJ2-3; 7 bases align to TRBD2. V shed 5 bases, J shed 5 bases, and the junction held 10 bases outside the gene matches. Germline V lookup: CDR1 SGHAT, CDR2 FQNNGV. The CDR3 is made up of 15 amino acids. CDR3 loop: CASSPGTKKRDTQYF. CDR3 DNA sequence: TGTGCCAGCAGCCCGGGGACTAAAAAGCGAGATACGCAGTATTTT.

This CDR3 reads CSARRSGGLDEQFF. CDR3 DNA sequence: TGCAGTGCTAGGCGTAGCGGGGGGTTGGATGAGCAGTTCTTC. This chain links TRBV20-1 with TRBJ2-1; 10 bases line up with TRBD2. The CDR3 covers 14 residues. CDR1 is DFQATT, CDR2 SNEGSKA, per germline (reference sequence). V shed 3 bases and J 8 bases; nucleotides not matched to a gene: 7.

The gene calls are TRBV20-1 and TRBJ2-3, with D maybe TRBD2 (6 bases). V lost 1 base, J lost 4 bases, and 15 bases lay in between. This CDR3 spans 15 amino acids. Germline values: CDR1 DFQATT, CDR2 SNEGSKA (reference sequence). The CDR3 sequence is CSARGGATTSDTQYF. In nucleotides, the CDR3 is TGCAGTGCTAGAGGCGGGGCTACCACTTCAGATACGCAGTATTTT.

This clonotype was seen only a few times. This sequence joins TRBV9 and TRBJ2-3; D uncertain. The CDR3 is 15 amino acids. Trimming shortened V by 0 bases and J by 1 base, and 9 bases separated the two germline ends. CDR1 is SGDLS and CDR2 is YYNGEE in the germline V gene. The CDR3 nucleotides are TGTGCCAGCAGCGTAGGGGCGGTGGGCACAGATACGCAGTATTTT. Translation: CASSVGAVGTDTQYF.

This clonotype was counted only a few times. The chain has TRBV6-5 and TRBJ2-4; 7 bases map to TRBD1. The CDR3 is made up of 14 amino acids. Per the germline V gene, CDR1 is MNHEY and CDR2 is SVGAGI. V shed 4 bases and J 5 bases; nucleotides not matched to a gene: 5. CDR3 bases: TGTGCCAGCAGTTTGTTCGGACAGGAAAACATTCAGTACTTC. Its protein product is CASSLFGQENIQYF.

The chain carries TRBV11-2 and TRBJ2-3; TRBD2 agrees at 11 bases. In germline, CDR1 is SGHAT, CDR2 FQNNGV. J lost 1 base, V lost 5 bases, and 11 bases had no gene match. There are 18 residues in the CDR3. This CDR3 is CASSLTSGNRLRTDTQYF. The CDR3 DNA sequence: TGTGCCAGCAGCCTGACTAGCGGGAATAGACTACGCACAGATACGCAGTATTTT.

The sample holds a few counts of this clonotype. This sequence joins TRBV5-1 and TRBJ2-6; the match to TRBD1 covers 7 bases. Looked up from germline, CDR1 is SGHRS and CDR2 is YFSETQ. V was clipped by 7 bases and J by 0 bases; unmatched bases: 4. This CDR3 has 15 amino acids. Here the CDR3 DNA reads TGCGCCAGCGGACAGGACAACTCTGGGGCCAACGTCCTGACTTTC. It codes for CASGQDNSGANVLTF.

Only a few counts were recorded for this clonotype. The chain couples TRBV5-4 to TRBJ2-1; TRBD2 aligns across 9 bases. J gave up 10 bases and V 3 bases, and 14 bases lay outside the gene matches. CDR3 size: 16 residues. Germline lookup yields CDR1 SGHNT and CDR2 YYREEE (reference sequence). The CDR3 here is CASSSPTSGTTSEQFF. DNA of the CDR3: TGTGCCAGCAGCTCCCCGACTAGCGGTACAACGAGCGAGCAGTTCTTC.

The chain recombines TRBV5-1 with TRBJ2-2; TRBD2 agrees at 8 bases. The germline V gene has CDR1 SGHRS and CDR2 YFSETQ. The CDR3 spans 15 residues. The V segment lost 4 bases and the J segment 2 bases; nucleotides outside the gene matches: 4. Here the CDR3 reads CASSRRGDNTGELFF. The CDR3 coding sequence is TGCGCCAGCAGCCGGCGGGGGGACAACACCGGGGAGCTGTTTTTT.

This clonotype was seen more than once but under ten times. This rearrangement joins TRBV7-8 to TRBJ2-3; D remains unclear. This CDR3 has 12 amino acids. V gave up 6 bases and J gave up 3 bases, with 7 bases separating them. CDR1 is SGHVS and CDR2 is FQNEAQ in the germline V gene. The CDR3 is CASRIGTDTQYF. The CDR3 bases are TGTGCCAGCAGAATAGGGACAGATACGCAGTATTTT.

This clonotype was recorded at least ten times. The J gene is TRBJ2-5, the V gene TRBV27, with TRBD2 as a possible D gene (5 bases). V gave up 6 bases and J gave up 5 bases, with 16 bases separating them. The CDR3 spans 14 residues. Germline V lookup: CDR1 MNHEY, CDR2 SMNVEV (reference sequence). This CDR3 is CASRDLGAFETQYF. CDR3 in DNA: TGTGCCAGCAGAGACCTGGGAGCTTTCGAGACCCAGTACTTC.

The chain couples TRBV12-3 or TRBV12-4 to TRBJ1-6; D is possibly TRBD1 (5 bases). The V and J ends lost 6 bases and 7 bases respectively, with 19 bases between them. The CDR3 loop spans 16 amino acids. CDR3 protein: CASSHGEGRGNSPLHF. CDR3 DNA sequence: TGTGCCAGCAGCCATGGCGAGGGGCGGGGCAATTCACCCCTCCACTTT.

This clonotype appeared a few times. J is TRBJ2-1 and V is TRBV6-2 or TRBV6-3; D possibly corresponds to TRBD2 (6 bases). This CDR3 is built from 14 residues. Germline values: CDR1 MNHEY, CDR2 SVGEGT. Trimming cost V 1 base and J 5 bases, with 9 bases left between them. The CDR3 region has the DNA TGTGCCAGCAGTTACTGGCGGGGCAACAATGAGCAGTTCTTC. Translating it yields CASSYWRGNNEQFF.

A remark on this clonotype: This may stem from a read error, because a much larger clone lies one nucleotide away. The V call is TRBV7-3, the J call TRBJ2-3; D is ambiguous. The CDR3 is 13 amino acids. V was clipped by 5 bases and J by 2 bases, with 8 bases between them. Germline lookup yields CDR1 SGHTA and CDR2 FQGTGA. DNA of the CDR3: TGTGCCAGCAGCCCTCACCTCACAGATACGCAGTATTTT. It encodes CASSPHLTDTQYF.

In this sample, this clonotype turned up a few times. The J gene is TRBJ2-7, the V gene TRBV28; D gene unclear. CDR3 length: 13 amino acids. Per the germline V gene, CDR1 is MDHEN and CDR2 is SYDVKM. Trimming left V 7 bases short and J 4 bases short, with 14 bases between. The CDR3 loop reads CASTSGGRYEQYF. The CDR3 DNA reads as TGTGCCAGCACCTCCGGTGGCCGTTACGAGCAGTACTTC. The full variable domain, rest sourced from reference TRBV28 and TRBJ2-7, is DVKVTQSSRYLVKRTGEKVFLECVQDMDHENMFWYRQDPGLGLRLIYFSYDVKMKEKGDIPEGYSVSREKKERFSLILESASTNQTSMYLCASTSGGRYEQYFGPGTRLTVT.

This clonotype was detected a few times. The rearrangement links TRBV12-3 or TRBV12-4 to TRBJ2-1; 12 bases line up with TRBD1. V gave up 5 bases and J gave up 8 bases; unmatched junction bases: 4. This CDR3 has 14 residues. The CDR3: CASSTGTGGDEQFF. The CDR3 DNA reads as TGTGCCAGCAGTACCGGGACAGGGGGCGATGAGCAGTTCTTC.

Only a few counts were recorded for this clonotype. The chain has TRBV9 and TRBJ2-7; D unresolved. The V end lost 4 bases, the J end lost 7 bases, and 18 bases lay between the germline ends. CDR3 length: 14 residues. CDR1 and CDR2 from the germline V gene are SGDLS and YYNGEE. The CDR3 region has the DNA TGTGCCAGCAGCCCCCAAGACATGGGCTTGGAGCAGTACTTC. Residues: CASSPQDMGLEQYF.

This clonotype was detected a few times. V gene TRBV24-1 combines with J gene TRBJ1-1, with 9 positions matching TRBD1. The CDR3 totals 18 residues. Losses at the gene ends were 2 bases for V and 1 base for J; bases not matched to a gene: 10. Germline CDR1 KGHDR, CDR2 SFDVKD. For the CDR3, the DNA is TGTGCCACCAGTGATTCGCGCAACAGGGGGCTTTCGAACACTGAAGCTTTCTTT. It is translated as CATSDSRNRGLSNTEAFF.

This clonotype showed up many times. This sequence joins TRBV12-3 or TRBV12-4 and TRBJ1-3, with D unresolved. Trimming left V 3 bases short and J 0 bases short, with 12 bases between. The CDR3 covers 16 residues. In DNA, the CDR3 is TGTGCCAGCAGTTTCCCAGACTGGGCCTCTGGAAACACCATATATTTT. Protein product: CASSFPDWASGNTIYF.

The chain employs TRBV11-2 and TRBJ2-3, with D perhaps TRBD2 (6 bases). V was cut by 1 base and J by 2 bases, with 19 bases left in between. Germline V gene data show CDR1 as SGHAT and CDR2 as FQNNGV. This CDR3 region has 18 residues. The CDR3 nucleotides are TGTGCCAGCAGCTTAGCTCTCTTGGCTGGGGGGTCCACAGATACGCAGTATTTT. Residues: CASSLALLAGGSTDTQYF.

This clonotype was counted only a few times. The chain couples TRBV11-3 to TRBJ2-5; perhaps TRBD2 as D (6 bases). Germline V lookup: CDR1 SGHNT, CDR2 YENEEA. The CDR3 length is 15 residues. Deletions cut 1 base from V and 5 bases from J, with 14 bases between. The chain's CDR3 is CASSLGGTAGETQYF. The CDR3 nucleotides read TGTGCCAGCAGCTTAGGGGGGACCGCGGGGGAGACCCAGTACTTC.

V is TRBV21-1 and J is TRBJ2-1. TRBV21-1 is reported as a pseudogene. The CDR3 is 14 residues long. CDR3 protein: CAPNGGSSYNEQFF. In DNA, the CDR3 is TGTGCCCCGAATGGGGGGAGCTCCTACAATGAGCAGTTCTTC.

This clonotype appeared many times. The V gene is TRBV7-9, the J gene TRBJ2-1; 9 bases line up with TRBD2. V lost 5 bases to trimming and J lost 2 bases; unmatched junction nucleotides: 1. The CDR3 consists of 14 residues. CDR1 and CDR2 (germline): SEHNR, FQNEAQ (reference sequence). The CDR3 bases are TGTGCCAGCAGCCCTAGCGGGACCTACAATGAGCAGTTCTTC. Its translation is CASSPSGTYNEQFF.

V gene TRBV5-1 combines with J gene TRBJ2-3, with a weak D call TRBD2 (5 bases). Germline V gene lookup returns CDR1 SGHRS and CDR2 YFSETQ. V was cut by 0 bases and J by 6 bases, with 11 bases left in between. The CDR3 length is 14 residues. The CDR3: CASSLAVRGDTQYF. In DNA form, the CDR3 reads TGCGCCAGCAGCTTGGCGGTTCGAGGGGATACGCAGTATTTT. Full variable domain (missing parts from reference TRBV5-1 and TRBJ2-3): KAGVTQTPRYLIKTRGQQVTLSCSPISGHRSVSWYQQTPGQGLQFLFEYFSETQRNKGNFPGRFSGRQFSNSRSEMNVSTLELGDSALYLCASSLAVRGDTQYFGPGTRLTVL.

This clonotype was observed once. The chain has TRBV19 and TRBJ1-1, with D uncertain. The length of the CDR3 is 15 residues. Germline V gene data show CDR1 as LNHDA and CDR2 as SQIVND (reference sequence). V lost 3 bases and J 6 bases, leaving 17 bases between the germline ends. CDR3 coding DNA: TGTGCCAGTAGTATCGGCCCGGGCGGGAGGGCTGAAGCTTTCTTT. Its translation is CASSIGPGGRAEAFF.